This TCR beta chain was observed in a study of CD8+ T cells in alopecia areata. Study-wide context: Dosing spanned 6 to 18 months on tofacitinib, then 6 months off drug.

As for this clone: Its antigen is still unknown.

Obtained from alopecia areata patients were lesional scalp punch biopsies along with peripheral blood. Reverse transcription of extracted RNA yielded cDNA, which provided the sequencing template. Here immunoSEQ multiplex PCR was the method, and the copy in TCRdb shows in-frame clones only, minus some. The repertoire holds about 120,000 clones, with under 40% as singletons. V shed 4 bases and J shed 8 bases, with 12 bases lying between them. The germline CDR1 and CDR2 sequences are MGHRA and YSYEKL. This CDR3 comprises 13 residues. Findings of the study overall: Across lesional scalp, and particularly alopecia totalis/universalis, clonality surpassed that of normal scalp.

The sequence came from a human donor with alopecia areata. The sequenced material came from CD4+ T cells sorted from blood. V usage is TRBV4-1 and J usage is TRBJ2-1; no clear D. The CDR3 loop is CASSPGVSYEQFF. DNA of the CDR3: TGCGCCAGCAGCCCAGGAGTCTCCTATGAGCAGTTCTTC.